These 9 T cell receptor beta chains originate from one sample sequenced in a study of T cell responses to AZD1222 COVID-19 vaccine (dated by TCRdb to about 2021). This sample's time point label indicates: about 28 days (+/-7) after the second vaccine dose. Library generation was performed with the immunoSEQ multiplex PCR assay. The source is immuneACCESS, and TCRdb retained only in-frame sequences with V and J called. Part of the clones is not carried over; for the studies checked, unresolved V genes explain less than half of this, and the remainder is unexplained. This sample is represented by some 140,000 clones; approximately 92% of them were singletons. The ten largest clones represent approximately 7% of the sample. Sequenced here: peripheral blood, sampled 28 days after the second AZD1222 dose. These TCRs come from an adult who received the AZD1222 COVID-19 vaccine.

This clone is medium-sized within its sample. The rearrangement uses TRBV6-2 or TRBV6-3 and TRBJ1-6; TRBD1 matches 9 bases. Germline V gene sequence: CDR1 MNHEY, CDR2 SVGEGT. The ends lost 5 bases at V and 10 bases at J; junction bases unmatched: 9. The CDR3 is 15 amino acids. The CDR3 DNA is TGTGCCAGCAGTCACGGGACAGGGCAGATGTCACCCCTCCACTTT. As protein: CASSHGTGQMSPLHF.

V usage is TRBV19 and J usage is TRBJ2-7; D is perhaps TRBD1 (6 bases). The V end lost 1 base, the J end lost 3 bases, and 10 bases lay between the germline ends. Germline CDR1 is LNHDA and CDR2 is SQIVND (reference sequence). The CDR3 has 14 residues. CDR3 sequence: CASSIAQGFYEQYF. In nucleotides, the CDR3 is TGTGCCAGTAGTATAGCACAGGGATTCTACGAGCAGTACTTC.

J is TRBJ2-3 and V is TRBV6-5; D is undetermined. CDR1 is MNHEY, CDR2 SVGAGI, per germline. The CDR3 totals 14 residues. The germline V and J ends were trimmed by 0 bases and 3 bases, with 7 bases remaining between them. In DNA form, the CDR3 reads TGTGCCAGCAGTTACTCGATAGGGACAGATACGCAGTATTTT. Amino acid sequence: CASSYSIGTDTQYF.

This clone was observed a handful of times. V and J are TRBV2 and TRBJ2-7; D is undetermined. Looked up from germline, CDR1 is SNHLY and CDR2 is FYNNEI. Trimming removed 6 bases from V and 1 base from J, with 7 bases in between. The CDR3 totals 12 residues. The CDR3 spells CASRGASYEQYF. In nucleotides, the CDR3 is TGTGCCAGCAGGGGCGCTTCCTACGAGCAGTACTTC.

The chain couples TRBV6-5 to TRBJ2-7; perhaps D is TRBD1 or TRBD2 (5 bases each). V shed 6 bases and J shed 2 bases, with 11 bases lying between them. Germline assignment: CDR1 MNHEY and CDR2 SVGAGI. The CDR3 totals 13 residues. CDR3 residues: CASRRDVAYEQYF. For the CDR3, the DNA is TGTGCCAGCAGGAGGGACGTTGCCTACGAGCAGTACTTC.

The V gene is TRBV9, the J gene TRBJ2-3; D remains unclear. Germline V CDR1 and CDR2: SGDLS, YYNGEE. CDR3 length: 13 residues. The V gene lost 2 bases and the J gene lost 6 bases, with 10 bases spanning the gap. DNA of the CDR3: TGTGCCAGCAGCGTTTTGGTGGCGGATACGCAGTATTTT. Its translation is CASSVLVADTQYF.

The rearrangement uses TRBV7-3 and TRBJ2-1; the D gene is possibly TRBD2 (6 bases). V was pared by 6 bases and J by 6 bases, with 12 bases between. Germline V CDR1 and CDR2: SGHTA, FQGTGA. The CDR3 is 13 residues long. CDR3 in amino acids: CASSSGSSNEQFF. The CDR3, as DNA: TGTGCCAGCAGTTCCGGGAGCTCCAATGAGCAGTTCTTC. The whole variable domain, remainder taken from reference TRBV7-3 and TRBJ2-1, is GAGVSQTPSNKVTEKGKYVELRCDPISGHTALYWYRQSLGQGPEFLIYFQGTGAADDSGLPNDRFFAVRPEGSVSTLKIQRTERGDSAVYLCASSSGSSNEQFFGPGTRLTVL.

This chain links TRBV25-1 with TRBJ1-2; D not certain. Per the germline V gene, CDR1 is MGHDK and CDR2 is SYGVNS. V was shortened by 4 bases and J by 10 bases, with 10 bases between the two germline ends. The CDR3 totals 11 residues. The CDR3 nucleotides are TGTGCCAGCAGTGTAGGGCAGCTCTACACCTTC. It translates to CASSVGQLYTF.

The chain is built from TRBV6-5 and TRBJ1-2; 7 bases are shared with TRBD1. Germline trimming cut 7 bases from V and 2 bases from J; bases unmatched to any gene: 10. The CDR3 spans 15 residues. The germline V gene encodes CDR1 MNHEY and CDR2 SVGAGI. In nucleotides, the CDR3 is TGTGCCAGCAAGATCATGGACAGGCCCAACTATGGCTACACCTTC. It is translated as CASKIMDRPNYGYTF.